A selection of T cell receptor beta chains follows, all from one sample in a study of T cell responses to AZD1222 COVID-19 vaccine. The data were produced by immunoSEQ multiplex PCR, yet TCRdb's version contains in-frame clones alone and is incomplete. The sample contains some 170,000 clones, around 90% of which appear only once. The material was peripheral blood, obtained 28 days after the second AZD1222 dose. These receptors all stem from an adult who received the AZD1222 COVID-19 vaccine. Both conserved end residues are part of each CDR3. The D gene is left open where the match is weak. Not all rows give a size; the values are once, few, many and, for expanded clones, a class.

J gene | V gene | clone size | D gene | CDR3 protein | CDR3 DNA
TRBJ1-6 | TRBV7-9 | - | TRBD1 | CASSSRQGPDNSPLHF | TGTGCCAGCAGCAGTAGACAGGGTCCTGATAATTCACCCCTCCACTTT
TRBJ1-4 | TRBV7-8 | - | - | CASSLVDEKLFF | TGTGCCAGCAGCTTAGTCGATGAAAAACTGTTTTTT
TRBJ1-2 | TRBV18 | - | TRBD1 | CASSPPGDSYGYTF | TGTGCCAGCTCACCCCCGGGGGACAGCTATGGCTACACCTTC
TRBJ2-3 | TRBV6-2/TRBV6-3 | - | TRBD2 | CASSYKGSGETDTQYF | TGTGCCAGCAGTTACAAGGGTAGCGGGGAGACAGATACGCAGTATTTT
TRBJ1-1 | TRBV18 | - | - | CASSRTGRGDTEAFF | TGTGCCAGCTCCCGAACGGGCAGAGGGGACACTGAAGCTTTCTTT
TRBJ2-7 | TRBV6-5 | - | - | CASSMTGPAYEQYF | TGTGCCAGCAGTATGACAGGTCCGGCCTACGAGCAGTACTTC
TRBJ1-2 | TRBV18 | - | TRBD1 | CASSSGTGNYGYTF | TGTGCCAGCTCCTCCGGGACAGGGAACTATGGCTACACCTTC
TRBJ2-7 | TRBV3-1/TRBV3-2 | - | - | CASSQDLNRGLISYEQYF | TGTGCCAGCAGCCAAGATCTAAACCGGGGGCTAATCTCCTACGAGCAGTACTTC
TRBJ2-2 | TRBV15 | - | - | CATSRDPTYKEDTGELFF | TGTGCCACCAGCAGAGATCCTACCTACAAGGAGGACACCGGGGAGCTGTTTTTT
TRBJ1-4 | TRBV28 | once | - | CASSFLRGKLFF | TGTGCCAGCAGTTTTCTCCGCGGGAAACTGTTTTTT
TRBJ1-6 | TRBV2 | - | - | CASNPQYNSPLHF | TGTGCCAGCAATCCCCAGTATAATTCACCCCTCCACTTT
TRBJ2-1 | TRBV4-1 | - | - | CASSQTPGEYNEQFF | TGCGCCAGCAGCCAAACCCCGGGGGAATACAATGAGCAGTTCTTC
TRBJ2-6 | TRBV5-1 | - | - | CASSLQGWGFGANVLTF | TGCGCCAGCAGCTTGCAAGGGTGGGGGTTTGGGGCCAACGTCCTGACTTTC
TRBJ2-2 | TRBV10-3 | - | TRBD1 | CAIRDGQGHTGELFF | TGTGCCATCAGAGACGGACAGGGACACACCGGGGAGCTGTTTTTT
TRBJ1-1 | TRBV7-6 | once | - | CASSLAIGQPGAEAFF | TGTGCCAGCAGCTTAGCAATCGGACAGCCAGGCGCTGAAGCTTTCTTT